Listed below are T cell receptor beta chains from one sample, sequenced in a study of blood T cell repertoires in COVID-19. TCRdb keeps only in-frame clones here, not all; method: immunoSEQ multiplex PCR. Of under 150,000 clones in the sample, 70% to 90% were seen once. Sequencing was performed on peripheral blood. The receptors stem from a man between 40 and 49 years old with acute or convalescent COVID-19. The CDR3 runs from the conserved cysteine through the conserved F or W. The D gene is left open where the match is weak. Clone sizes are given selectively: once, few, many, or a class where the clone is expanded.

.	TRBV20-1	TRBJ2-3	.	CSASQSGSSDTQYF	TGCAGTGCTAGTCAATCAGGGTCGTCAGATACGCAGTATTTT
.	TRBV18	TRBJ1-1	.	CASSPVRMNTEAFF	TGTGCCAGCTCACCAGTGCGGATGAACACTGAAGCTTTCTTT
.	TRBV6-5	TRBJ1-1	.	CASSWGGQDTEAFF	TGTGCCAGCAGTTGGGGGGGCCAGGACACTGAAGCTTTCTTT
.	TRBV3-1/TRBV3-2	TRBJ2-7	.	CASTSRSEQYF	TGTGCCAGCACCTCTAGAAGCGAGCAGTACTTC
TRBD1	TRBV7-2	TRBJ1-1	.	CASSQGGGTEAFF	TGTGCCAGCAGCCAGGGGGGAGGCACTGAAGCTTTCTTT
.	TRBV6-4	TRBJ1-5	.	CAARWPQHF	TGTGCCGCACGGTGGCCCCAGCATTTT
.	TRBV24-1	TRBJ1-5	.	CATSATGVNQPQHF	TGTGCCACCAGTGCGACAGGTGTCAATCAGCCCCAGCATTTT
.	TRBV5-1	TRBJ2-2	.	CASSPGDTGELFF	TGCGCCAGCAGCCCGGGGGACACCGGGGAGCTGTTTTTT
.	TRBV20-1	TRBJ2-1	.	CSARFGNEQFF	TGCAGTGCTAGATTCGGCAATGAGCAGTTCTTC
.	TRBV11-3	TRBJ1-3	.	CASSLSGAGNTIYF	TGTGCCAGCAGCTTGTCCGGGGCTGGAAACACCATATATTTT
.	TRBV29-1	TRBJ1-2	.	CSVAGNYGYTF	TGCAGCGTTGCCGGGAACTATGGCTACACCTTC
TRBD2	TRBV7-9	TRBJ2-1	once	CASTGTSGGFEQFF	TGTGCCAGCACCGGGACTAGCGGGGGTTTTGAGCAGTTCTTC
TRBD1	TRBV7-2	TRBJ1-5	few	CASSRGQGGTQPQHF	TGTGCCAGCAGCAGGGGACAGGGAGGGACTCAGCCCCAGCATTTT
.	TRBV4-1	TRBJ1-3	.	CASSQESGSHIYF	TGCGCCAGCAGCCAAGAATCAGGAAGTCACATATATTTT
.	TRBV5-4	TRBJ1-1	once	CASSIDRMNTEAFF	TGTGCCAGCAGCATCGACAGGATGAACACTGAAGCTTTCTTT
.	TRBV6-4	TRBJ1-1	.	CASSDSSLGTEAFF	TGTGCCAGCAGTGACTCTAGCCTAGGCACTGAAGCTTTCTTT